This entry lists 12 T cell receptor beta chains sequenced from one sample in a study of T cells in narcolepsy. Some clones are missing from TCRdb's copy, which holds only in-frame ones; the method was immunoSEQ multiplex PCR. The top ten clones hold around 2.5% of a sample with 30,000 to 40,000 clones, more than 65% of them seen once. Material for sequencing was memory (CD45RA-) CD4+ T cells from blood. These receptor sequences come from a human donor in good health.

This rearrangement joins TRBV7-6 to TRBJ1-3, with a tentative D call TRBD1 (5 bases). The CDR3 totals 14 residues. V was trimmed by 4 bases and J by 0 bases, leaving 7 bases between them. Germline CDR1 is SGHVS and CDR2 is FNYEAQ. The CDR3 here is CASSSQGSGNTIYF. CDR3 nucleotide sequence: TGTGCCAGCAGCTCTCAGGGCTCTGGAAACACCATATATTTT. Based on the CDR3 plus reference TRBV7-6 and TRBJ1-3, the full variable domain is GAGVSQSPRYKVTKRGQDVALRCDPISGHVSLYWYRQALGQGPEFLTYFNYEAQQDKSGLPNDRFSAERPEGSISTLTIQRTEQRDSAMYRCASSSQGSGNTIYFGEGSWLTVV.

This chain uses TRBV4-3 with TRBJ2-2; tentative D call: TRBD2 (5 bases). Germline CDR1 is LGHNA and CDR2 is YSLEER. V lost 0 bases to trimming and J lost 5 bases, with 13 bases between them. There are 16 residues in the CDR3. The CDR3 region is CASSQDTLDFTGELFF. For the CDR3, the DNA is TGCGCCAGCAGCCAAGATACCCTGGACTTTACCGGGGAGCTGTTTTTT.

The V call is TRBV4-2, the J call TRBJ2-3, with D possibly being TRBD2 (5 bases). V dropped 4 bases and J dropped 4 bases, with 9 bases sitting between them. CDR1 is LGHNA, CDR2 YNFKEQ, per germline. CDR3 length equals 13 residues. The CDR3 sequence: CASSLTSADTQYF. CDR3 bases: TGTGCCAGCAGCCTAACTAGTGCAGATACGCAGTATTTT.

The rearrangement links TRBV18 to TRBJ1-5; 8 nucleotides line up with TRBD1. This CDR3 contains 17 residues. V shed 3 bases, J shed 2 bases, and the junction held 9 bases outside the gene matches. Germline loops: CDR1 KGHSH, CDR2 LQKENI. The CDR3 bases are TGTGCCAGCTCACCCTTCGACAGGGGAAGTGGCAATCAGCCCCAGCATTTT. Protein product: CASSPFDRGSGNQPQHF.

This chain links TRBV7-9 with TRBJ1-6, with D possibly being TRBD1 (5 bases). Germline CDR1 and CDR2: SEHNR and FQNEAQ (reference sequence). CDR3 length: 14 amino acids. Trimming removed 5 bases from V and 3 bases from J, with 8 bases in between. The CDR3 loop reads CASSGTDYNSPLHF. In DNA, the CDR3 is TGTGCCAGCAGCGGGACCGACTATAATTCACCCCTCCACTTT.

This sequence joins TRBV6-5 and TRBJ1-1, with no clear D. Germline loops: CDR1 MNHEY, CDR2 SVGAGI. This CDR3 has 13 residues. Trimming pared 10 bases from V and 2 bases from J, leaving 14 bases between. CDR3 sequence reads: CATRLHGNTEAFF. The DNA for the CDR3 is TGTGCCACCCGGTTACATGGTAACACTGAAGCTTTCTTT.

This clone has a single count. This chain uses TRBV5-4 with TRBJ2-1; 13 nucleotides agree with TRBD2. CDR1 is SGHNT, CDR2 YYREEE, per germline (reference sequence). This CDR3 contains 18 residues. After removal of 5 bases from V and 0 bases from J, the junction contained 8 bases not matched to a gene. DNA of the CDR3: TGTGCCAGCAGTACCGGGACTAGCGGGACTAGCTCCTACAATGAGCAGTTCTTC. Translation: CASSTGTSGTSSYNEQFF.

V and J are TRBV2 and TRBJ1-5; D gene unclear. With 7 bases removed from V and 6 bases from J, the gap between germline ends came to 10 bases. Looked up from germline, CDR1 is SNHLY and CDR2 is FYNNEI. This CDR3 region has 12 residues. Here the CDR3 reads CASNGVGQPQHF. The CDR3 nucleotides are TGTGCCAGCAATGGGGTCGGTCAGCCCCAGCATTTT.

Points on this clone: Different DNA sequences within this sample yield the same CDR3. The chain links TRBV7-2 to TRBJ2-7; 8 nucleotides match TRBD2. The CDR3 spans 15 residues. Trimming at V came to 9 bases and at J to 2 bases, leaving 12 bases not matched to a gene. The germline V gene has CDR1 SGHTA and CDR2 FQGNSA. CDR3 nucleotide sequence: TGTGCCAGTAGCCTTACCCGGGGACTAGCCTACGAGCAGTACTTC. This sequence encodes CASSLTRGLAYEQYF.

The chain carries TRBV27 and TRBJ2-5; D possibly corresponds to TRBD1 (5 bases). The J call is doubtful: the DNA matches TRBJ2-7 better. CDR3 length: 15 amino acids. The germline CDR1 and CDR2 sequences are MNHEY and SMNVEV (reference sequence). This chain's CDR3 is CASHPSTGTLYEQYF. DNA of the CDR3: TGTGCCAGCCATCCCTCTACAGGTACGCTCTACGAGCAGTACTTC.

The CDR3 is CAWKNRLNTEAFF. The CDR3 region has the DNA TGTGCCTGGAAAAATCGATTGAACACTGAAGCTTTCTTT. The chain has TRBV30 and TRBJ1-1; D uncertain. CDR1 GTSNPN and CDR2 SVGIG come from the germline V gene (reference sequence). V was pared by 4 bases and J by 0 bases, with 9 bases between. This CDR3 contains 13 residues.

The chain combines TRBV6-6 with TRBJ1-2; D unclear. CDR3 size: 10 residues. Trimming took off 10 bases at V and 7 bases at J, with 10 bases between the two ends. Looked up from germline, CDR1 is MNHNY and CDR2 is SVGAGI (reference sequence). The CDR3 sequence: CATWSVGYTF. The DNA for the CDR3 is TGTGCCACCTGGAGTGTTGGCTACACCTTC.